This TCR beta chain is from a study of tumor and adjacent non-tumor tissue in lung cancer. Study summary: The cohort had about a dozen adenocarcinoma, a couple of squamous cell and 1 small cell patients.

Study-level findings and limits: Top 100 clones took a larger repertoire share in normal lung.

The library came from three nested PCR rounds adapted from ARM-PCR protocols. Each CDR3 protein gets one entry after TCRdb re-called the multiplex PCR reads with MiXCR. The table includes 90,000 to 130,000 distinct CDR3 sequences, nearly 85% detected once. The template was RNA from unsorted bulk tissue. The V gene's germline CDR1 is DFQATT and CDR2 SNEGSKA (reference sequence). The CDR3 runs to 20 residues. J lost 5 bases, V lost 4 bases, and 24 bases had no gene match. Only a few counts were recorded for this clonotype. No antigen is known for it. Sequenced sample: lung tumor tissue. This chain links TRBV20-1 with TRBJ2-2; TRBD2 aligns across 8 bases. This sequence was found in a man in his 70s with non-small cell lung cancer. The CDR3 region has the DNA TGCAGTGCTACCCCCGGCGGGAGGTTGGGACCAGGAGGTAGTACCGGGGAGCTGTTTTTT. Protein product: CSATPGGRLGPGGSTGELFF.